This T cell receptor (beta chain) was captured by sequencing in a study of shared clonotypes between healthy human individuals. The wider study: The study enrolled two women and a few men aged 18 to 49.

From germline, CDR1 is LNHDA and CDR2 SQIVND (reference sequence). V was cut by 8 bases and J by 0 bases, with 13 bases left in between. This CDR3 has 14 amino acids. Healthy and HIV-negative, the adult donors had no recent acute infections or vaccinations. Investigators divided CD4+ cells into CD45RA+ naive and CD45RA-negative memory subsets. In the sorted-subset replicate PCRs, 200 ng DNA, around 32,000 T cell genomes, was used. TCRdb keeps only in-frame clones here, not all; method: immunoSEQ multiplex PCR. The table lists a few million clones, about 90% of them singletons. The chain joins TRBV19 to TRBJ1-1; possible D gene TRBD1, 5 bases. Sequenced sample: naive CD4+ T cells from PBMCs. Subset of the sample: CD45RA+ positively selected. This clonotype was sampled from a man between 18 and 35 years old in good health. Some clones in this sample may be carry-over from other donors' samples. CDR3 coding DNA: TGTGCCAGTGGCTCAACGGGACTGAACACTGAAGCTTTCTTT. Its translation: CASGSTGLNTEAFF. Complete variable domain (other parts from reference TRBV19 and TRBJ1-1): DGGITQSPKYLFRKEGQNVTLSCEQNLNHDAMYWYRQDPGQGLRLIYYSQIVNDFQKGDIAEGYSVSREKKESFPLTVTSAQKNPTAFYLCASGSTGLNTEAFFGQGTRLTVV.